Shown below are 4 T cell receptor beta chains from a single sample sequenced in a study of T cell clonotyping in hematopoietic cell transplantation. Profiling relied on immunoSEQ multiplex PCR, and the TCRdb table lists in-frame clones only, not all of them. The table has about 47,000 clones, roughly 80% seen once. Time point defined: recipient sample about 28 days before transplant, after cytoreduction. The sample consisted of peripheral blood mononuclear cells, taken before stem cell transplant. These receptors were collected from a man in his 60s with myelodysplastic syndrome. Some clones in this sample may be carry-over from other donors' samples.

This clone is medium-sized within its sample. V is TRBV5-4 and J is TRBJ1-1; 11 bases fit TRBD1. With 4 bases clipped from V and 1 base from J, the junction kept 3 bases outside the gene matches. Germline loops: CDR1 SGHNT, CDR2 YYREEE (reference sequence). The CDR3 totals 15 residues. This chain's CDR3 is CASSRDRGANTEAFF. The CDR3 DNA is TGTGCCAGCAGCAGGGACAGGGGGGCGAACACTGAAGCTTTCTTT.

V is TRBV2 and J is TRBJ1-1, with D possibly matching TRBD1 (6 bases). V lost 6 bases and J 1 base, leaving 12 bases between the germline ends. The CDR3 totals 14 residues. The germline gives CDR1 SNHLY, CDR2 FYNNEI. The CDR3 region has the DNA TGTGCCAGCAGCATAGAGACAGGGAACACTGAAGCTTTCTTT. This gives the protein CASSIETGNTEAFF.

The chain has TRBV4-3 and TRBJ1-4; D remains ambiguous. CDR3 length: 14 residues. Germline assignment: CDR1 LGHNA and CDR2 YSLEER. Trimming removed 5 bases from V and 8 bases from J, with 15 bases in between. DNA of the CDR3: TGCGCCAGCAGCTTCCGGGCCCTGGGAGAAAAACTGTTTTTT. Translation gives CASSFRALGEKLFF.

The V and J genes are TRBV30 and TRBJ2-1; D is possibly TRBD2 (5 bases). With 4 bases removed from V and 0 bases from J, the gap between germline ends came to 13 bases. Germline V gene sequence: CDR1 GTSNPN, CDR2 SVGIG (reference sequence). There are 15 residues in the CDR3. The DNA for the CDR3 is TGTGCCTGGAACTCGGGTACTAGCTCCTACAATGAGCAGTTCTTC. Translating it yields CAWNSGTSSYNEQFF.